These T cell receptor beta chains were read from a single sample in a study of blood T cell repertoires in COVID-19. Profiling relied on immunoSEQ multiplex PCR, and the TCRdb table lists in-frame clones only, not all of them. This table has over 250,000 clones, 83% appearing once. Sequencing was done on a sample of peripheral blood. Receptor source: a woman between 50 and 59 years old who had recovered from COVID-19. The CDR3 runs from the conserved cysteine through the conserved F or W. A D gene is named only where the DNA matches it firmly. The size entry is marked missing in some rows and otherwise reads once, few, many or a size class.

j_gene: TRBJ2-1
v_gene: TRBV5-5
abundance: -
d_gene: -
CDR3nt: TGTGCCAGCAGCGTCCGGGACTCTAAAGGGAATGAGCAGTTCTTC
CDR3aa: CASSVRDSKGNEQFF

j_gene: TRBJ2-1
v_gene: TRBV9
abundance: -
d_gene: -
CDR3nt: TGTGCCAGCAGCGTAGCCCCGATTGGAGAGAATGAGCAGTTCTTC
CDR3aa: CASSVAPIGENEQFF

j_gene: TRBJ2-7
v_gene: TRBV14
abundance: -
d_gene: -
CDR3nt: TGTGCCAGCAGCGAATTCGGGACTCTCTCCTACGAGCAGTACTTC
CDR3aa: CASSEFGTLSYEQYF

j_gene: TRBJ2-2
v_gene: TRBV7-9
abundance: -
d_gene: TRBD2
CDR3nt: TGTGCCAGCAGCAACCCGGGACTAGCGGGAAATGGGGAGCTGTTTTTT
CDR3aa: CASSNPGLAGNGELFF

j_gene: TRBJ2-5
v_gene: TRBV4-1
abundance: -
d_gene: -
CDR3nt: TGCGCCAGCAGCCTCAGGGCTATAGGGGAGACCCAGTACTTC
CDR3aa: CASSLRAIGETQYF

j_gene: TRBJ2-3
v_gene: TRBV7-9
abundance: -
d_gene: -
CDR3nt: TGTGCCAGCAGCTTCGGGGTTTCGACAGATACGCAGTATTTT
CDR3aa: CASSFGVSTDTQYF

j_gene: TRBJ2-3
v_gene: TRBV5-1
abundance: -
d_gene: TRBD2
CDR3nt: TGCGCCAGCCGGGGCGGGACTAGCGGACTAAGCACAGATACGCAGTATTTT
CDR3aa: CASRGGTSGLSTDTQYF

j_gene: TRBJ2-7
v_gene: TRBV5-4
abundance: -
d_gene: TRBD1
CDR3nt: TGTGCCAGCAGCGGCGGACAGGGGAAGTCCTACGAGCAGTACTTC
CDR3aa: CASSGGQGKSYEQYF

j_gene: TRBJ2-1
v_gene: TRBV2
abundance: -
d_gene: TRBD2
CDR3nt: TGTGCCAGCAGTGATCTGGCGGGAGGGCCGATTAAGCAGTTCTTC
CDR3aa: CASSDLAGGPIKQFF

j_gene: TRBJ1-2
v_gene: TRBV19
abundance: -
d_gene: TRBD1
CDR3nt: TGTGCCAGTAGTATCCAGGGGGTGAACTATGGCTACACCTTC
CDR3aa: CASSIQGVNYGYTF

j_gene: TRBJ1-3
v_gene: TRBV9
abundance: -
d_gene: -
CDR3nt: TGTGCCAGCAGCGTAGGCGTAAGCTCTGGAAACACCATATATTTT
CDR3aa: CASSVGVSSGNTIYF

j_gene: TRBJ1-1
v_gene: TRBV12-3/TRBV12-4
abundance: -
d_gene: -
CDR3nt: TGTGCCAGCAGTCCCGGGGTGCGCACTGAAGCTTTCTTT
CDR3aa: CASSPGVRTEAFF

j_gene: TRBJ1-6
v_gene: TRBV11-2
abundance: -
d_gene: TRBD1
CDR3nt: TGTGCCAGCAGCTTGCTCATTGGGCAGGGGGACTCACCCCTCCACTTT
CDR3aa: CASSLLIGQGDSPLHF

j_gene: TRBJ1-4
v_gene: TRBV18
abundance: -
d_gene: -
CDR3nt: TGTGCCAGCTCACCACCGGGCGCAACTAATGAAAAACTGTTTTTT
CDR3aa: CASSPPGATNEKLFF

j_gene: TRBJ2-7
v_gene: TRBV28
abundance: -
d_gene: TRBD1
CDR3nt: TGTGCCAGCAGAACCGGGACAGAATACGAGCAGTACTTC
CDR3aa: CASRTGTEYEQYF

j_gene: TRBJ2-3
v_gene: TRBV6-4
abundance: -
d_gene: -
CDR3nt: TGTGCCAGCAGGGCGGGACCCCTAAGCACAGATACGCAGTATTTT
CDR3aa: CASRAGPLSTDTQYF

j_gene: TRBJ2-1
v_gene: TRBV11-2
abundance: -
d_gene: -
CDR3nt: TGTGCCAGCACCCACCGGGACTCTGACAATGAGCAGTTCTTC
CDR3aa: CASTHRDSDNEQFF

j_gene: TRBJ1-4
v_gene: TRBV25-1
abundance: -
d_gene: TRBD1
CDR3nt: TGTGCCAGCCGCCCGCCAGGGGGCGAGATTGGTGAAAAACTGTTTTTT
CDR3aa: CASRPPGGEIGEKLFF

j_gene: TRBJ1-1
v_gene: TRBV18
abundance: -
d_gene: TRBD1
CDR3nt: TGTGCCAGCTCGTCGGGCCTCACAGGGGTTGAAGCTTTCTTT
CDR3aa: CASSSGLTGVEAFF

j_gene: TRBJ2-7
v_gene: TRBV24-1
abundance: once
d_gene: -
CDR3nt: TGTGCCACCGCCTTCGAACCCCAGAACTACGAGCAGTACTTC
CDR3aa: CATAFEPQNYEQYF

j_gene: TRBJ2-7
v_gene: TRBV19
abundance: -
d_gene: TRBD1
CDR3nt: TGTGCCACCCGGGACAGGGCCGCCTACGAGCAGTACTTC
CDR3aa: CATRDRAAYEQYF

j_gene: TRBJ2-5
v_gene: TRBV4-3
abundance: -
d_gene: -
CDR3nt: TGCGCCAGCAGCCAGAACGTTCCCCAAGGCGGGTTTCAAGAGACCCAGTACTTC
CDR3aa: CASSQNVPQGGFQETQYF

j_gene: TRBJ1-2
v_gene: TRBV6-1
abundance: -
d_gene: -
CDR3nt: TGTGCCAGCAGTGAACTTACGGGGGTCGGCTACACCTTC
CDR3aa: CASSELTGVGYTF

j_gene: TRBJ2-1
v_gene: TRBV9
abundance: -
d_gene: TRBD1
CDR3nt: TGTGCCAGCAGCGTAGGCCAGGGGGTCCTCTACAATGAGCAGTTCTTC
CDR3aa: CASSVGQGVLYNEQFF

j_gene: TRBJ1-4
v_gene: TRBV19
abundance: -
d_gene: TRBD1
CDR3nt: TGTGCCAGTAAGGCCAAGGGGGCAGACTATGAAAAACTGTTTTTT
CDR3aa: CASKAKGADYEKLFF

j_gene: TRBJ1-6
v_gene: TRBV2
abundance: -
d_gene: -
CDR3nt: TGTGCCAGCGGGGCGGGGGCCCTAATTTCACCCCTCCACTTT
CDR3aa: CASGAGALISPLHF

j_gene: TRBJ1-6
v_gene: TRBV28
abundance: -
d_gene: -
CDR3nt: TGTGCCAGCAGTTTCCGGGGGGCCGGCTCACCCCTCCACTTT
CDR3aa: CASSFRGAGSPLHF

j_gene: TRBJ1-1
v_gene: TRBV6-4
abundance: -
d_gene: TRBD1
CDR3nt: TGTGCCAGCAGCCCGACAGGGATAACTGAAGCTTTCTTT
CDR3aa: CASSPTGITEAFF